These T cell receptor beta chains were read from a single sample in a study of a mutant IDH1 vaccine in newly diagnosed glioma. Here immunoSEQ multiplex PCR was the method, and the copy in TCRdb shows in-frame clones only, minus some. The data show tens of thousands of clones, with 70% to 90% seen just once and around 4.8% held by the top ten. Here the sequenced sample was PBMCs, taken from a glioma patient treated with radiotherapy, temozolomide or both. The receptor source for this set is a woman in her thirties or forties with glioma. Both conserved end residues are part of each CDR3. The D gene is left open where the match is weak. Size values are once, few and many counts, or a class for expanded clones, and some rows have none.

J gene: TRBJ2-5
clone size: .
D gene: TRBD2
V gene: TRBV30
CDR3 protein: CAWQLAGVVRETQYF
CDR3 DNA: TGTGCCTGGCAACTAGCGGGAGTTGTTAGGGAGACCCAGTACTTC

J gene: TRBJ1-5
clone size: .
D gene: .
V gene: TRBV7-9
CDR3 protein: CASSLVSNQPQHF
CDR3 DNA: TGTGCCAGCAGCTTAGTCAGCAATCAGCCCCAGCATTTT

J gene: TRBJ2-1
clone size: .
D gene: TRBD2
V gene: TRBV9
CDR3 protein: CASSVRGGASTEQFF
CDR3 DNA: TGTGCCAGCAGCGTACGGGGGGGAGCCTCAACTGAGCAGTTCTTC

J gene: TRBJ2-6
clone size: .
D gene: .
V gene: TRBV5-4
CDR3 protein: CASSLRFSGANVLTF
CDR3 DNA: TGTGCCAGCAGCTTGAGGTTCTCTGGGGCCAACGTCCTGACTTTC

J gene: TRBJ2-3
clone size: .
D gene: .
V gene: TRBV5-1
CDR3 protein: CASSSGDPTDTQYF
CDR3 DNA: TGCGCCAGCAGCTCCGGGGACCCGACAGATACGCAGTATTTT

J gene: TRBJ2-5
clone size: .
D gene: TRBD2
V gene: TRBV7-2
CDR3 protein: CASSLGGLAGGLRETQYF
CDR3 DNA: TGTGCCAGCAGCTTAGGAGGACTAGCGGGGGGTCTGCGAGAGACCCAGTACTTC

J gene: TRBJ1-1
clone size: few
D gene: TRBD1
V gene: TRBV5-1
CDR3 protein: CASSWDSKNTEAFF
CDR3 DNA: TGCGCCAGCAGCTGGGACAGCAAGAACACTGAAGCTTTCTTT

J gene: TRBJ2-5
clone size: .
D gene: TRBD1
V gene: TRBV2
CDR3 protein: CASRDGTGGMETQYF
CDR3 DNA: TGTGCCAGCAGAGATGGGACAGGGGGGATGGAGACCCAGTACTTC

J gene: TRBJ1-5
clone size: few
D gene: .
V gene: TRBV7-9
CDR3 protein: CASYETGWDQPQHF
CDR3 DNA: TGTGCCAGCTACGAAACAGGCTGGGATCAGCCCCAGCATTTT

J gene: TRBJ2-5
clone size: .
D gene: TRBD2
V gene: TRBV30
CDR3 protein: CAWISSGGAEMETQYF
CDR3 DNA: TGTGCCTGGATCTCCAGCGGGGGGGCGGAGATGGAGACCCAGTACTTC

J gene: TRBJ2-3
clone size: .
D gene: TRBD2
V gene: TRBV29-1
CDR3 protein: CSVVGGARDTQYF
CDR3 DNA: TGCAGCGTTGTCGGGGGGGCCAGGGATACGCAGTATTTT

J gene: TRBJ2-5
clone size: once
D gene: .
V gene: TRBV5-6
CDR3 protein: CASSTSLGPETQYF
CDR3 DNA: TGTGCCAGCAGCACCTCTTTGGGCCCGGAGACCCAGTACTTC

J gene: TRBJ2-3
clone size: .
D gene: .
V gene: TRBV27
CDR3 protein: CASSLLDTDTQYF
CDR3 DNA: TGTGCCAGCAGTCTATTGGACACAGATACGCAGTATTTT

J gene: TRBJ1-1
clone size: .
D gene: .
V gene: TRBV5-4
CDR3 protein: CASSPGPLGTEAFF
CDR3 DNA: TGTGCCAGCAGCCCGGGTCCCTTAGGGACTGAAGCTTTCTTT

J gene: TRBJ2-1
clone size: .
D gene: TRBD2
V gene: TRBV30
CDR3 protein: CAWSVNRLAVNEQFF
CDR3 DNA: TGTGCCTGGAGTGTTAATCGACTAGCGGTCAATGAGCAGTTCTTC

J gene: TRBJ2-7
clone size: .
D gene: .
V gene: TRBV10-2
CDR3 protein: CATRPAHSYEQYF
CDR3 DNA: TGCGCCACCCGACCAGCCCACTCCTACGAGCAGTACTTC

J gene: TRBJ1-3
clone size: few
D gene: .
V gene: TRBV4-1
CDR3 protein: CASSHYREYGNTIYF
CDR3 DNA: TGCGCCAGCAGCCACTACAGGGAATATGGAAACACCATATATTTT

J gene: TRBJ1-2
clone size: .
D gene: .
V gene: TRBV25-1
CDR3 protein: CASSELGEVMGYTF
CDR3 DNA: TGTGCCAGCAGTGAATTAGGGGAAGTTATGGGCTACACCTTC

J gene: TRBJ1-5
clone size: .
D gene: .
V gene: TRBV4-1
CDR3 protein: CASSQEGVKGNQPQHF
CDR3 DNA: TGCGCCAGCAGCCAAGAGGGGGTCAAGGGCAATCAGCCCCAGCATTTT

J gene: TRBJ1-1
clone size: .
D gene: TRBD1
V gene: TRBV6-1
CDR3 protein: CASSDSGTGGTEAFF
CDR3 DNA: TGTGCCAGCAGTGACTCCGGGACAGGGGGCACTGAAGCTTTCTTT

J gene: TRBJ2-2
clone size: .
D gene: TRBD2
V gene: TRBV6-5
CDR3 protein: CASSRGTSGRGELFF
CDR3 DNA: TGTGCCAGCAGCCGCGGGACTAGCGGGAGAGGGGAGCTGTTTTTT

J gene: TRBJ2-4
clone size: .
D gene: .
V gene: TRBV2
CDR3 protein: CASSPTGKNIQYF
CDR3 DNA: TGTGCCAGCAGTCCGACAGGAAAAAACATTCAGTACTTC

J gene: TRBJ2-3
clone size: .
D gene: .
V gene: TRBV5-1
CDR3 protein: CASSSPAGPDTQYF
CDR3 DNA: TGCGCCAGCAGCTCCCCGGCTGGCCCAGATACGCAGTATTTT

J gene: TRBJ2-5
clone size: .
D gene: .
V gene: TRBV4-1
CDR3 protein: CASSHPEGEVETQYF
CDR3 DNA: TGCGCCAGCAGCCATCCCGAGGGGGAAGTGGAGACCCAGTACTTC

J gene: TRBJ1-2
clone size: .
D gene: TRBD1
V gene: TRBV29-1
CDR3 protein: CSVEADREGYTF
CDR3 DNA: TGCAGCGTTGAGGCAGACAGGGAAGGCTACACCTTC